This is a list of T cell receptor beta chains from one sample in a study of T cells after yellow fever vaccination. TCRdb analysed the 5' RACE reads with MiXCR anew, one entry per CDR3 protein. The profile shows approximately 110,000 distinct CDR3 sequences, 7.4% of them singletons. This material consisted of CD4+ T cells sorted from PBMCs, taken 10 to 11 days after the first yellow fever vaccination. All receptors derive from a man aged 18 to 30 who received the YFV17D yellow fever vaccine. The CDR3 runs from the conserved cysteine through the conserved F or W. D genes are given only for firm matches. Some rows mark clone size as missing; the rest say once, few, many or name a class of expanded clone.

cdr3_nt,cdr3_aa,d_call,clone_size,cdr3_length,j_call,v_call
TGTGCCAGCAGCCTCTTCGACCTGAACGAGCAGTACTTC,CASSLFDLNEQYF,-,many,13,TRBJ2-7,TRBV7-9
TGTGCCAGCAGCTTAACACAGGGGTACACCGGGGAGCTGTTTTTT,CASSLTQGYTGELFF,TRBD1,many,15,TRBJ2-2,TRBV7-6
TGTGCCAGCTGCGCCTCCTATGCAAAGTGCTACGAGCAGTACTTC,CASCASYAKCYEQYF,-,many,15,TRBJ2-7,TRBV18
TGCAGTGCTAGAGACCCGGTTAACTATGGCTACACCTTC,CSARDPVNYGYTF,-,many,13,TRBJ1-2,TRBV20-1
TGCAGTGCCATGTTCAGGGTTTCATTCAATCAGCCCCAGCATTTT,CSAMFRVSFNQPQHF,-,many,15,TRBJ1-5,TRBV20-1
TGTGCCAGCAGCTTAGATCGCGGAAATGAGCAGTTCTTC,CASSLDRGNEQFF,-,many,13,TRBJ2-1,TRBV7-7
TGTGCCAGCAGCCGCGACGGACAGGGGGGTTTTCCGCAGTATTTT,CASSRDGQGGFPQYF,TRBD1,many,15,TRBJ2-3,TRBV7-3
TGCAGCGCCGGCTCTGGAAACACCATATATTTT,CSAGSGNTIYF,-,many,11,TRBJ1-3,TRBV29-1
TGTGCCATCAGTGGGACAGGGGGCGCGGGTGAAGCTTTCTTT,CAISGTGGAGEAFF,TRBD1,many,14,TRBJ1-1,TRBV10-3
TGCAGCGTTGAGTCGTCGGCCAAAAACATTCAGTACTTC,CSVESSAKNIQYF,-,many,13,TRBJ2-4,TRBV29-1
TGCGCCAGCAGCTTGGAGCAGGCGCCCCCAGATACGCAGTATTTT,CASSLEQAPPDTQYF,-,many,15,TRBJ2-3,TRBV5-1
TGTGCCAGCAGCGACTCCCGGGGCGGGGGATATGGCTACACCTTC,CASSDSRGGGYGYTF,-,many,15,TRBJ1-2,TRBV9
TGCGCCAGCAGCCCCGGACAGCACACCGGGGAGCTGTTTTTT,CASSPGQHTGELFF,-,few,14,TRBJ2-2,TRBV4-3
TGTGCCAGCAGTTCCCCTACAGGGCACTATGGCTACACCTTC,CASSSPTGHYGYTF,-,few,14,TRBJ1-2,TRBV12-3/TRBV12-4
TGCGCCAGCAGCCAGAACCGGCCGTACACGGCGGGTTCTAGCACAGATACGCAGTATTTT,CASSQNRPYTAGSSTDTQYF,-,many,20,TRBJ2-3,TRBV4-3
TGTGCCAGCAGCTTGGGACTAGCGGGGTACACAGATACGCAGTATTTT,CASSLGLAGYTDTQYF,TRBD2,many,16,TRBJ2-3,TRBV5-4
TGTGCCAGCAGCCATGCTGGAAACACCATATATTTT,CASSHAGNTIYF,-,few,12,TRBJ1-3,TRBV12-3/TRBV12-4
TGCAGTGCTAGAGTGGGGGGCGCAGCGGGTCAGCCCCAGCATTTT,CSARVGGAAGQPQHF,-,many,15,TRBJ1-5,TRBV20-1
TGTGCCTGGGGCTTCGGGGCAGCCCACTACGAGCAGTACTTC,CAWGFGAAHYEQYF,-,many,14,TRBJ2-7,TRBV30
TGCGCCAGCAGCTTGGCCAGGACACATAATTCACCCCTCCACTTT,CASSLARTHNSPLHF,-,many,15,TRBJ1-6,TRBV5-1
TGTGCCAGCAGCCAAGGGGTAGCGGGGGGCGGGAATGAGCAGTTCTTC,CASSQGVAGGGNEQFF,TRBD2,many,16,TRBJ2-1,TRBV3-1
TGTGCCAGCAGTTCCCCCGCGCGGCCGAAGAACACTGAAGCTTTCTTT,CASSSPARPKNTEAFF,-,many,16,TRBJ1-1,TRBV6-2/TRBV6-3
TGTGCCAGCTGCTCCGGCGGGGATACGCAGTATTTT,CASCSGGDTQYF,-,many,12,TRBJ2-3,TRBV11-2
TGCAGTGCTTCGATGGGGGGGAATCAGCCCCAGCATTTT,CSASMGGNQPQHF,-,many,13,TRBJ1-5,TRBV20-1
TGTGCCAGCAGTTTAGCGCGTAGACAGATAGGGAATGAGCAGTTCTTC,CASSLARRQIGNEQFF,-,many,16,TRBJ2-1,TRBV12-3/TRBV12-4
TGTGCCAGCAGCCAAGATGGGGTTATTCAGTACTTC,CASSQDGVIQYF,-,many,12,TRBJ2-4,TRBV4-2
TGTGCCAGCAGCTTAGGTGAAGGGGAAAAACTGTTTTTT,CASSLGEGEKLFF,-,many,13,TRBJ1-4,TRBV7-2
TGTGCCAGCAGCTCTTGGAGCTCTGGGGCCAACGTCCTGACTTTC,CASSSWSSGANVLTF,-,many,15,TRBJ2-6,TRBV27
TGTGCCAGCTCACCCGGGACAGGAGGCAGGCCCCAGCATTTT,CASSPGTGGRPQHF,TRBD1,few,14,TRBJ1-5,TRBV18
TGTGCCAGCAGCTTAGTCGGGACAGGGAGACAAGAGACCCAGTACTTC,CASSLVGTGRQETQYF,TRBD1,many,16,TRBJ2-5,TRBV7-2
TGCAGCATTTCGTACAATGAGCAGTTCTTC,CSISYNEQFF,-,-,10,TRBJ2-1,TRBV29-1
TGCGCCAGCAGCCTGACGACAGGGGGAACTGAAGCTTTCTTT,CASSLTTGGTEAFF,TRBD1,few,14,TRBJ1-1,TRBV5-1
TGTGCCAGCAGCTTAGTTGGGGGAAAGGTATATAATTCACCCCTCCACTTT,CASSLVGGKVYNSPLHF,-,-,17,TRBJ1-6,TRBV7-2
TGTGCCAGCAGCAAACAGGGGGCGGAAAAACTGTTTTTT,CASSKQGAEKLFF,TRBD1,medium-sized,13,TRBJ1-4,TRBV7-2
TGTGCCACCCTGGGTGGGACGCAAGAGACCCAGTACTTC,CATLGGTQETQYF,-,many,13,TRBJ2-5,TRBV7-9
TGCAGTGCTAGAGATGGGGTAGCTTCCACAGATACGCAGTATTTT,CSARDGVASTDTQYF,-,many,15,TRBJ2-3,TRBV20-1
TGTGCCAGCATCCCCGCAGGGGGCCCTGAAGCTTTCTTT,CASIPAGGPEAFF,TRBD1,many,13,TRBJ1-1,TRBV28
TGTGCCAGTAATAGCGGGGGGAACACCGGGGAGCTGTTTTTT,CASNSGGNTGELFF,TRBD2,-,14,TRBJ2-2,TRBV19
TGTGCCAGCTCACCATCTCGGGGGGACATCGGTACGCAGTATTTT,CASSPSRGDIGTQYF,-,many,15,TRBJ2-3,TRBV18
TGTGCCAGCAGCTTAGAATTAGCGGGGGGTGCAGATACGCAGTATTTT,CASSLELAGGADTQYF,TRBD2,many,16,TRBJ2-3,TRBV7-2
TGCGCCAGCAGCCAAGAATGGGGTCGCGGTGGCTACACCTTC,CASSQEWGRGGYTF,-,few,14,TRBJ1-2,TRBV4-3
TGTGCCAGCAGTGACAGGTTATATGGCTACACCTTC,CASSDRLYGYTF,-,many,12,TRBJ1-2,TRBV2
TGTGCCAGCAGCCCTCCAGGGGGGGATACGCAGTATTTT,CASSPPGGDTQYF,-,many,13,TRBJ2-3,TRBV7-9
TGTGCCAGCACCGACGGGGGAGCGGGGTTAGAGACCCAGTACTTC,CASTDGGAGLETQYF,TRBD2,-,15,TRBJ2-5,TRBV6-2/TRBV6-3
TGTGCCAGCTCACCATACGGGTTGGCTGAAGCTTTCTTT,CASSPYGLAEAFF,-,few,13,TRBJ1-1,TRBV18
TGTGCCATCAGTTGGACAGGAGCTGACGGGACCCAGTACTTC,CAISWTGADGTQYF,TRBD1,many,14,TRBJ2-5,TRBV10-3
TGTGCCAGCAGTTTAACAGGAGATACGCAGTATTTT,CASSLTGDTQYF,-,many,12,TRBJ2-3,TRBV12-3/TRBV12-4
TGTGCCAGCAGCTCAGGAGGGACTCTGTATACGCAGTATTTT,CASSSGGTLYTQYF,-,many,14,TRBJ2-3,TRBV9
TGTGCCAGCAGCTTAAAAAGCGGGGGCCCCTACGAGCAGTACTTC,CASSLKSGGPYEQYF,TRBD2,-,15,TRBJ2-7,TRBV7-2
TGTGCCAGCAGCTTAGGGGGCCAGGGTACGGTAAGGCAGTACTTC,CASSLGGQGTVRQYF,-,many,15,TRBJ2-7,TRBV7-2
TGCAGTGCTCATAGCGGGGGGGCTTTAGAGACCCAGTACTTC,CSAHSGGALETQYF,TRBD2,-,14,TRBJ2-5,TRBV20-1
TGTGCCAGCAGGCGATGGGCGGGGAATTACAATGAGCAGTTCTTC,CASRRWAGNYNEQFF,-,-,15,TRBJ2-1,TRBV4-2
TGTGCCAGCTCACCAGCCTCTAGCGGTCTAACTAGCACAGATACGCAGTATTTT,CASSPASSGLTSTDTQYF,TRBD2,many,18,TRBJ2-3,TRBV18
TGTGCCAGCAGTTTGTATAGGGGCCCGGATTCACCCCTCCACTTT,CASSLYRGPDSPLHF,-,many,15,TRBJ1-6,TRBV12-3/TRBV12-4
TGCGCCAGCAGCTTGGTTCCGGGGGGCACAGATACGCAGTATTTT,CASSLVPGGTDTQYF,-,many,15,TRBJ2-3,TRBV5-1
TGTGCCAGCAGCTTAACTACCCCGGACACTGAAGCTTTCTTT,CASSLTTPDTEAFF,-,-,14,TRBJ1-1,TRBV5-6
TGCGCCAGCAGTGAGTACGGGGGCAGCACAGATACGCAGTATTTT,CASSEYGGSTDTQYF,-,many,15,TRBJ2-3,TRBV10-2
TGCACCGTAGGGCTGACCATTGGGGAGACCCAGTACTTC,CTVGLTIGETQYF,-,few,13,TRBJ2-5,TRBV29-1
TGTGCCAGCAGCTCACAGGGGATGAACACTGAAGCTTTCTTT,CASSSQGMNTEAFF,TRBD1,many,14,TRBJ1-1,TRBV7-9
TGTGCCAGCAGTTTATACCCGGGTTGGGATGAGCAGTTCTTC,CASSLYPGWDEQFF,-,many,14,TRBJ2-1,TRBV12-3/TRBV12-4